Following are 31 T cell receptor beta chains from one sample sequenced in a study of T cell changes during pregnancy in multiple sclerosis. Clones were read by immunoSEQ multiplex PCR, and TCRdb kept only the in-frame ones, dropping some. The sample has tens of thousands of clones; roughly 91% are singletons. Sequences were derived from CD4+ T cells from peripheral blood mononuclear cells, sampled in the third trimester of pregnancy. These TCRs come from a female donor in good health, enrolled as a control in a pregnancy study.

J is TRBJ2-1 and V is TRBV7-3; 14 nucleotides match TRBD2. J lost 8 bases, V lost 4 bases, and 1 base had no gene match. The CDR3 length is 14 residues. Per germline, CDR1 SGHTA and CDR2 FQGTGA. CDR3 sequence: CASSSGLAGDEQFF. DNA for the CDR3: TGTGCCAGCAGCTCGGGACTAGCGGGGGATGAGCAGTTCTTC.

V is TRBV19 and J is TRBJ1-5; D may be TRBD1 (6 bases). The germline V and J ends were trimmed by 5 bases and 2 bases, with 13 bases remaining between them. Germline V CDR1 and CDR2: LNHDA, SQIVND (reference sequence). This CDR3 has 15 amino acids. CDR3: CASSLVGAGNQPQHF. The CDR3 bases are TGTGCCAGTAGTTTAGTGGGGGCGGGCAATCAGCCCCAGCATTTT.

In this sample, this clone turned up a few times. This chain connects TRBV5-6 to TRBJ1-2; 7 nucleotides match TRBD1. V lost 4 bases, J lost 6 bases, and 6 bases stayed unmatched. Germline-derived CDR1 and CDR2 are SGHDT and YYEEEE. The CDR3 totals 13 residues. This CDR3 reads CASSPTGLNGYTF. The CDR3 DNA is TGTGCCAGCAGCCCGACAGGGCTCAATGGCTACACCTTC.

The chain recombines TRBV10-2 with TRBJ1-5; 7 nucleotides match TRBD1. CDR1 WSHSY and CDR2 SAAADI come from the germline V gene. Trimming at V came to 2 bases and at J to 1 base, leaving 5 bases not matched to a gene. The CDR3 contains 16 residues. The CDR3 loop reads CASSEGTGVSNQPQHF. CDR3 coding DNA: TGCGCCAGCAGTGAGGGTACAGGGGTAAGCAATCAGCCCCAGCATTTT.

The chain is built from TRBV2 and TRBJ1-2; 8 bases align to TRBD1. This CDR3 has 13 residues. Germline V gene data show CDR1 as SNHLY and CDR2 as FYNNEI. J lost 5 bases, V lost 6 bases, and 5 bases had no gene match. In DNA form, the CDR3 reads TGTGCCAGCAGGACAAGACAGGGGTATGGCTACACCTTC. Translating gives CASRTRQGYGYTF.

This clone was detected only a few times. The chain links TRBV19 to TRBJ1-5; D is undetermined. With 5 bases removed from V and 5 bases from J, the gap between germline ends came to 10 bases. The CDR3 contains 13 residues. From germline, CDR1 is LNHDA and CDR2 SQIVND (reference sequence). CDR3 in amino acids: CASSPGLDQPQHF. CDR3 nucleotides: TGTGCCAGTAGTCCGGGTCTCGATCAGCCCCAGCATTTT.

V is TRBV5-6 and J is TRBJ1-3; a possible D gene is TRBD1 (5 bases). The CDR3 contains 15 residues. The V end was cut by 4 bases, the J end by 2 bases, with 13 bases between. Germline assignment: CDR1 SGHDT and CDR2 YYEEEE. The CDR3 spells CASSTNRGAGNTIYF. The CDR3 DNA sequence: TGTGCCAGCAGCACCAATCGGGGGGCTGGAAACACCATATATTTT.

The chain is built from TRBV2 and TRBJ1-1, with TRBD1 identical over 8 bases. V lost 6 bases to trimming and J lost 3 bases; unmatched junction nucleotides: 9. The V gene's germline CDR1 is SNHLY and CDR2 FYNNEI. The CDR3 is made up of 15 amino acids. The CDR3 nucleotides read TGTGCCAGCAGAAGGGGAATACAGGGGGACACTGAAGCTTTCTTT. Translating it yields CASRRGIQGDTEAFF. Drawing the rest from reference TRBV2 and TRBJ1-1, the complete variable domain is EPEVTQTPSHQVTQMGQEVILRCVPISNHLYFYWYRQILGQKVEFLVSFYNNEISEKSEIFDDQFSVERPDGSNFTLKIRSTKLEDSAMYFCASRRGIQGDTEAFFGQGTRLTVV.

CDR3 sequence: CASSEGGGQPQHF. CDR3 coding DNA: TGTGCCAGCAGTGAGGGGGGAGGTCAGCCCCAGCATTTT. The chain uses TRBV2 and TRBJ1-5, with D possibly matching TRBD1 (5 bases). The V gene's germline CDR1 is SNHLY and CDR2 FYNNEI. The CDR3 covers 13 residues. The V and J ends lost 3 bases and 6 bases respectively, with 9 bases between them.

The chain uses TRBV19 and TRBJ2-1; 7 bases map to TRBD2. Germline V gene sequence: CDR1 LNHDA, CDR2 SQIVND (reference sequence). The CDR3 consists of 14 residues. Germline trimming cut 5 bases from V and 7 bases from J; bases unmatched to any gene: 8. In DNA form, the CDR3 reads TGTGCCAGTAGTTCTAGCGGAGCTTGGAATGAGCAGTTCTTC. Translating it yields CASSSSGAWNEQFF.

V gene TRBV7-9 combines with J gene TRBJ2-5; 10 positions agree with TRBD2. V lost 5 bases and J lost 3; bases outside the gene matches: 15. The CDR3 spans 18 residues. CDR1 is SEHNR and CDR2 is FQNEAQ in the germline V gene (reference sequence). The CDR3, as DNA: TGTGCCAGCAGCCTCCGGGCCGGTTGGCTAGCGGGAGAAGAGACCCAGTACTTC. This encodes CASSLRAGWLAGEETQYF.

The DNA of the CDR3 is TGTGCCAGCAAGGGGGGGAGGGAAGAGAAACTGTTTTTT. This gives the protein CASKGGREEKLFF. The chain recombines TRBV6-1 with TRBJ1-4; a weak D match, TRBD1 (6 bases). This CDR3 is built from 13 residues. Trimming left V 7 bases short and J 11 bases short, with 17 bases between. The germline CDR1 and CDR2 sequences are MNHNS and SASEGT.

This chain connects TRBV5-1 to TRBJ2-5; D call uncertain. Between the trimmed V and J ends, which lost 2 bases and 0 bases, there was a span of 8 bases. CDR1 and CDR2 (germline): SGHRS, YFSETQ. The CDR3 totals 14 residues. CDR3 in amino acids: CASSFLTNQETQYF. Written as DNA, the CDR3 is TGCGCCAGCAGCTTCCTAACCAACCAAGAGACCCAGTACTTC.

The rearrangement joins TRBV30 to TRBJ1-3, with D perhaps TRBD1 (5 bases). The CDR3 loop spans 13 amino acids. Looked up from germline, CDR1 is GTSNPN and CDR2 is SVGIG (reference sequence). Trimming stripped 3 bases from V and 4 bases from J, with 10 bases between. The CDR3 sequence is CAWRNGGGNTIYF. The CDR3 DNA sequence: TGTGCCTGGAGGAACGGGGGGGGAAACACCATATATTTT.

The V gene is TRBV29-1, the J gene TRBJ1-5; D unclear. V lost 7 bases to trimming and J lost 4 bases, with 11 bases between them. The CDR3 has 12 residues. Germline CDR1 reads SQVTM; CDR2 reads ANQGSEA. The CDR3 spells CSAGGQNQPQHF. CDR3 DNA sequence: TGCAGCGCCGGAGGCCAAAATCAGCCCCAGCATTTT.

This chain links TRBV4-3 with TRBJ1-1; TRBD1 matches 11 bases. The CDR3 consists of 15 residues. CDR1 and CDR2 from the germline V gene are LGHNA and YSLEER. After removal of 0 bases from V and 9 bases from J, the junction contained 6 bases not matched to a gene. The CDR3 loop reads CASSQDVGQGAKAFF. Written as DNA, the CDR3 is TGCGCCAGCAGCCAAGATGTTGGACAGGGGGCGAAAGCTTTCTTT.

V gene TRBV4-2 combines with J gene TRBJ1-2; D might be TRBD1 (6 bases). The V end was cut by 2 bases, the J end by 4 bases, with 20 bases between. Germline V CDR1 and CDR2: LGHNA, YNFKEQ. The CDR3 is 17 residues long. CDR3 residues: CASSQIWDIQDGYGYTF. The CDR3 DNA reads TGTGCCAGCAGCCAAATCTGGGACATACAGGACGGCTATGGCTACACCTTC.

The rearrangement joins TRBV4-1 to TRBJ1-4; TRBD1 might be the D (5 bases). Germline V gene lookup returns CDR1 MGHRA and CDR2 YSYEKL. The CDR3 runs to 16 residues. Trimming pared 0 bases from V and 0 bases from J, leaving 8 bases between. CDR3 in amino acids: CASSQEVQATNEKLFF. The CDR3 DNA is TGCGCCAGCAGCCAAGAAGTACAGGCAACTAATGAAAAACTGTTTTTT.

This clone was detected only a few times. This chain joins TRBV6-6 and TRBJ1-1, with D tentatively TRBD1 (5 bases). Germline-derived CDR1 and CDR2 are MNHNY and SVGAGI (reference sequence). Trimming removed 2 bases at V and 3 bases at J, with 10 bases between. The CDR3 sequence is 14 residues long. The CDR3 sequence is CASSYRGGDTEAFF. CDR3 DNA: TGTGCCAGCAGTTACAGGGGAGGTGACACTGAAGCTTTCTTT.

The J gene is TRBJ2-7, the V gene TRBV5-1; TRBD1 is a possible D gene (6 bases). Trimming stripped 5 bases from V and 6 bases from J, with 24 bases between. Germline V gene data show CDR1 as SGHRS and CDR2 as YFSETQ. CDR3 length: 16 amino acids. CDR3 residues: CASRPQTQGIPLEQYF. In DNA, the CDR3 is TGCGCCAGCAGGCCGCAGACACAGGGAATTCCCCTCGAGCAGTACTTC.

This chain links TRBV7-2 with TRBJ2-3, with 7 bases matching TRBD1. The CDR3 extends over 17 amino acids. Germline-derived CDR1 and CDR2 are SGHTA and FQGNSA. V lost 5 bases and J lost 1; bases outside the gene matches: 12. The CDR3 region is CASSPKGGWYRTDTQYF. The CDR3 DNA reads as TGTGCCAGCAGCCCTAAAGGGGGCTGGTATCGCACAGATACGCAGTATTTT.

The sample holds one count of this clone. The CDR3 sequence is CASIPNTGRNEKLFF. CDR3 coding DNA: TGTGCCAGCATCCCAAACACGGGAAGAAATGAAAAACTGTTTTTT. The V call is TRBV6-6, the J call TRBJ1-4; D uncertain. The germline gives CDR1 MNHNY, CDR2 SVGAGI (reference sequence). V was pared by 7 bases and J by 5 bases, with 17 bases between. The CDR3 is made up of 15 amino acids.

The chain is built from TRBV9 and TRBJ2-1, with a weak D call TRBD2 (6 bases). The CDR3 totals 14 residues. In germline, CDR1 is SGDLS, CDR2 YYNGEE. Trimming pared 0 bases from V and 3 bases from J, leaving 7 bases between. The chain's CDR3 is CASSVGRVYNEQFF. CDR3 in DNA: TGTGCCAGCAGCGTAGGGAGGGTCTACAATGAGCAGTTCTTC.

The J gene is TRBJ1-1, the V gene TRBV5-5; TRBD1 is a possible D gene (5 bases). Deletions cut 1 base from V and 2 bases from J, with 24 bases between. From germline, CDR1 is SGHKS and CDR2 YYEKEE (reference sequence). The CDR3 totals 19 residues. As DNA, the CDR3 is TGTGCCAGCAGCTTGATCCCCCTCGGAGGGAGTAGGGGTAACACTGAAGCTTTCTTT. This sequence encodes CASSLIPLGGSRGNTEAFF.

Here the CDR3 reads CASRSSGPSYNEQFF. CDR3 nucleotide sequence: TGTGCCAGCAGGTCTAGCGGTCCTTCCTACAATGAGCAGTTCTTC. The chain has TRBV7-9 and TRBJ2-1; 7 bases are a match to TRBD2. This CDR3 contains 15 residues. CDR1 SEHNR and CDR2 FQNEAQ come from the germline V gene (reference sequence). Trimming at V came to 6 bases and at J to 1 base, leaving 6 bases not matched to a gene.

The chain is built from TRBV19 and TRBJ1-2; D is unresolved. V was clipped by 3 bases and J by 8 bases, with 19 bases between them. The CDR3 has 15 residues. The V gene's germline CDR1 is LNHDA and CDR2 SQIVND (reference sequence). CDR3 protein: CASSMAGRVDGGYTF. DNA for the CDR3: TGTGCCAGTAGTATGGCGGGCCGCGTAGACGGCGGCTACACCTTC.

The rearrangement joins TRBV7-2 to TRBJ2-1; D perhaps matches TRBD2 (5 bases). This CDR3 region has 14 residues. The V end lost 2 bases, the J end lost 7 bases, and 12 bases lay between the germline ends. Per germline, CDR1 SGHTA and CDR2 FQGNSA. The CDR3 loop is CASSLSRGANEQFF. The CDR3 DNA sequence: TGTGCCAGCAGCTTATCTCGGGGAGCGAATGAGCAGTTCTTC.

J is TRBJ2-7 and V is TRBV11-3; D is possibly TRBD2 (7 bases). V gave up 1 base and J gave up 5 bases, with 12 bases separating them. The germline gives CDR1 SGHNT, CDR2 YENEEA. This CDR3 has 14 amino acids. For the CDR3, the DNA is TGTGCCAGCAGCTTAGGGGGGGGACATGACGAGCAGTACTTC. This sequence encodes CASSLGGGHDEQYF.

The rearrangement links TRBV5-1 to TRBJ2-6, with 9 nucleotides matching TRBD1. This CDR3 contains 18 residues. The V segment lost 3 bases and the J segment 0 bases; nucleotides outside the gene matches: 7. The germline gives CDR1 SGHRS, CDR2 YFSETQ. The CDR3 sequence is CASSSPTGGASGANVLTF. CDR3 nucleotides: TGCGCCAGCAGCTCGCCCACAGGGGGCGCCTCTGGGGCCAACGTCCTGACTTTC.

In its sample, this clone was seen once. The chain employs TRBV6-6 and TRBJ2-1, with a tentative D call TRBD2 (5 bases). The CDR3 is 14 residues long. V lost 7 bases, J lost 5 bases, and 15 bases lay in between. In germline, CDR1 is MNHNY, CDR2 SVGAGI (reference sequence). The CDR3 protein is CASKEPAEDNEQFF. As DNA, the CDR3 is TGTGCCAGCAAGGAGCCAGCGGAGGACAATGAGCAGTTCTTC.

This clone was detected a few times. The chain joins TRBV15 to TRBJ1-1; tentative D call: TRBD1 (5 bases). Deletions cut 4 bases from V and 1 base from J, with 10 bases between. Looked up from germline, CDR1 is LNHNV and CDR2 is YYDKDF (reference sequence). This CDR3 is 14 amino acids long. CDR3 sequence reads: CATSTSRGNTEAFF. The CDR3 DNA reads as TGTGCCACCAGCACCTCTAGGGGGAACACTGAAGCTTTCTTT.